Many counts were recorded for the clone carrying this T cell receptor beta chain. Its specificity is not known. These data belong to a study of read filtering for tumor transcriptome and immune sequencing. On the study more broadly: Revised staging placed fewer than ten patients in R-ISS I, 15 to 20 in II, over 5 in III. IR-seq gave about 3.5 to 10.27 million TCR reads per sample; RNA-seq gave about 80 to 1,300. Whole-transcriptome libraries were prepared after DNase treatment.

The CDR3 totals 15 residues. With V trimmed by 5 bases and J by 6 bases, 8 bases remained unmatched. From around 440 ng of RNA, a library with molecular barcoded alpha/delta and beta/gamma adaptors was made. MiXCR was run by TCRdb on the reads, yielding one entry per CDR3 protein. The sample holds 43,000 or so distinct CDR3 sequences, about 20% seen once. Study-wide results and caveats: The sorted CD138-negative fraction was a mixed bone marrow immune population, not purified T cells.

Sequencing input: a population of CD138-negative cells sorted from bone marrow. This sequence originates from a donor aged 40 or over with multiple myeloma. V is TRBV12-3 or TRBV12-4 and J is TRBJ2-1; 9 bases match TRBD1. The CDR3 nucleotides are TGTGCCAGCAGTACCGGGACAGGGAGGGTCAATGAGCAGTTCTTC. Amino acid sequence: CASSTGTGRVNEQFF.